A single sample is the source of the 12 T cell receptor beta chains below, sequenced in a study of PD-L1 blockade in urothelial cancer. Here immunoSEQ multiplex PCR was the method, and the copy in TCRdb shows in-frame clones only, minus some. The sample yields roughly 43,000 clones, around 80% seen once. The time point denotes: pretreatment peripheral blood. This material consisted of PBMCs, taken around atezolizumab (anti-PD-L1) treatment. These receptors came from a man aged 60 to 75 with urothelial cancer.

V is TRBV9 and J is TRBJ1-1; D remains unclear. CDR3 length equals 13 residues. From germline, CDR1 is SGDLS and CDR2 YYNGEE. The germline V and J ends were trimmed by 0 bases and 4 bases, with 7 bases remaining between them. The chain's CDR3 is CASSVAPGTEAFF. The CDR3 DNA reads TGTGCCAGCAGCGTAGCTCCCGGCACTGAAGCTTTCTTT.

In DNA, the CDR3 is TGTGCCAGCAGCGCCCCTGGGGGGAGTAGGGAAAAACTGTTTTTT. It encodes CASSAPGGSREKLFF. The chain uses TRBV25-1 and TRBJ1-4, with a weak D call TRBD1 (5 bases). The V end lost 6 bases, the J end lost 8 bases, and 19 bases lay between the germline ends. The CDR3 is 15 amino acids. Germline values: CDR1 MGHDK, CDR2 SYGVNS.

The chain is built from TRBV6-6 and TRBJ2-6; D not certain. Trimming shortened V by 2 bases and J by 12 bases, and 5 bases separated the two germline ends. Germline V lookup: CDR1 MNHNY, CDR2 SVGAGI (reference sequence). The CDR3 contains 11 residues. CDR3 region: CASSYPPVLTF. CDR3 in DNA: TGTGCCAGCAGTTACCCTCCCGTCCTGACTTTC.

This clone was seen only once. The genes are TRBV5-4 and TRBJ1-1, with D perhaps matching TRBD1 (5 bases). V lost 1 base and J 1 base, leaving 8 bases between the germline ends. From germline, CDR1 is SGHNT and CDR2 YYREEE (reference sequence). The CDR3 runs to 14 residues. CDR3 sequence (DNA): TGTGCCAGCAGCTTGCCAGGGAAGAACACTGAAGCTTTCTTT. Protein: CASSLPGKNTEAFF.

The chain links TRBV4-2 to TRBJ2-3, with 14 bases aligning to TRBD2. V lost 2 bases, J lost 0 bases, and 7 bases stayed unmatched. The CDR3 has 19 residues. In germline, CDR1 is LGHNA, CDR2 YNFKEQ. The DNA of the CDR3 is TGTGCCAGCAGCCAAAGACTAGCGGGGGGGTCCTCTAGCACAGATACGCAGTATTTT. Its translation: CASSQRLAGGSSSTDTQYF.

This sequence joins TRBV7-2 and TRBJ1-2, with a weak D call TRBD1 (5 bases). Germline CDR1 is SGHTA and CDR2 is FQGNSA. This CDR3 has 13 amino acids. With 3 bases removed from V and 4 bases from J, the gap between germline ends came to 9 bases. As DNA, the CDR3 is TGTGCCAGCAGCTTTAGGGGTTTCTATGGCTACACCTTC. It yields the protein CASSFRGFYGYTF.

The rearrangement joins TRBV5-1 to TRBJ2-3, with TRBD2 identical over 9 bases. V shed 2 bases, J shed 4 bases, and the junction held 8 bases outside the gene matches. This CDR3 has 16 residues. CDR1 is SGHRS, CDR2 YFSETQ, per germline. The chain's CDR3 is CASSLVLSGRSDTQYF. The CDR3 DNA follows: TGCGCCAGCAGCTTAGTGCTTAGCGGGAGATCAGATACGCAGTATTTT. Complete variable domain (other parts from reference TRBV5-1 and TRBJ2-3): KAGVTQTPRYLIKTRGQQVTLSCSPISGHRSVSWYQQTPGQGLQFLFEYFSETQRNKGNFPGRFSGRQFSNSRSEMNVSTLELGDSALYLCASSLVLSGRSDTQYFGPGTRLTVL.

V usage is TRBV4-1 and J usage is TRBJ2-3; 9 nucleotides align to TRBD1. Germline V CDR1 and CDR2: MGHRA, YSYEKL. This CDR3 contains 17 residues. V gave up 2 bases and J gave up 6 bases; unmatched junction bases: 12. The CDR3 coding sequence is TGCGCCAGCAGCCAAATAAACAGGGGGCGGGTGGGGGATACGCAGTATTTT. It yields the protein CASSQINRGRVGDTQYF.

The chain employs TRBV30 and TRBJ2-1, with 11 bases aligning to TRBD2. The junction had 7 bases not matched to a gene; V was cut back by 5 bases and J by 4 bases. In germline, CDR1 is GTSNPN, CDR2 SVGIG (reference sequence). This CDR3 region has 15 residues. CDR3 DNA: TGTGCCTGGGGGGCCGGGACTAGCGGATACAATGAGCAGTTCTTC. This gives the protein CAWGAGTSGYNEQFF.

The chain is built from TRBV5-4 and TRBJ2-7; 11 nucleotides agree with TRBD2. This CDR3 contains 15 residues. The V gene's germline CDR1 is SGHNT and CDR2 YYREEE (reference sequence). Trimming took 2 bases from V and 7 from J; bases not matched to a gene: 8. For the CDR3, the DNA is TGTGCCAGCAGCTTTAACCTAGCGGGAGGTAGTGAGCAGTACTTC. Protein sequence: CASSFNLAGGSEQYF.

The count of this clone is one. The genes are TRBV28 and TRBJ2-3, with D perhaps TRBD1 (5 bases). The CDR3 totals 16 residues. Trimming left V 1 base short and J 0 bases short, with 11 bases between. Germline CDR1 is MDHEN and CDR2 is SYDVKM. The DNA for the CDR3 is TGTGCCAGCAGTTTATCCGCCGACAGCAGCACAGATACGCAGTATTTT. Protein product: CASSLSADSSTDTQYF.

The rearrangement uses TRBV5-5 and TRBJ2-2, with TRBD1 matching over 7 bases. CDR1 is SGHKS, CDR2 YYEKEE, per germline (reference sequence). With V trimmed by 4 bases and J by 3 bases, 6 bases remained unmatched. CDR3 size: 15 residues. The CDR3 DNA sequence: TGTGCCAGCAGCCGCCTGACAGGGTACACCGGGGAGCTGTTTTTT. Translated: CASSRLTGYTGELFF.